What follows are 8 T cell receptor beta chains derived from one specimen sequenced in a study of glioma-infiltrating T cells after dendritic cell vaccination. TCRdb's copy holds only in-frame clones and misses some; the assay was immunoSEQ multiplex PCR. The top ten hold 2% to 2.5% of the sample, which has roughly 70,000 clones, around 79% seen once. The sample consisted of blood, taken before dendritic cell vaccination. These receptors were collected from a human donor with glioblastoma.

The CDR3 bases are TGTGCCAGCAGTAATACAGGGGTCTCAAATCAGCCCCAGCATTTT. It translates to CASSNTGVSNQPQHF. The chain links TRBV6-5 to TRBJ1-5, with TRBD1 matching 7 bases. Germline trimming cut 5 bases from V and 4 bases from J; bases unmatched to any gene: 8. The CDR3 contains 15 residues. Germline CDR1 MNHEY, CDR2 SVGAGI.

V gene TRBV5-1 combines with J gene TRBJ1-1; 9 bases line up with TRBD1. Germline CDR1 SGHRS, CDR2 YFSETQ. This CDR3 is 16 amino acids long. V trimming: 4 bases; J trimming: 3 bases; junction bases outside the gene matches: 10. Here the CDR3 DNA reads TGCGCCAGCAGCGCCCTAGGGACAGGGCCTTACACTGAAGCTTTCTTT. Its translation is CASSALGTGPYTEAFF.

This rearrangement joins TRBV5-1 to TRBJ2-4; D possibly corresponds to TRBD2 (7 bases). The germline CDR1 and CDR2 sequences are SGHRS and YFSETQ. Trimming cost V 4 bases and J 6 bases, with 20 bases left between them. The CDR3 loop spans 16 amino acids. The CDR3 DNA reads TGCGCCAGCAGCCGAGGGTTACAGGGAGGGGGAAACATTCAGTACTTC. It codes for CASSRGLQGGGNIQYF.

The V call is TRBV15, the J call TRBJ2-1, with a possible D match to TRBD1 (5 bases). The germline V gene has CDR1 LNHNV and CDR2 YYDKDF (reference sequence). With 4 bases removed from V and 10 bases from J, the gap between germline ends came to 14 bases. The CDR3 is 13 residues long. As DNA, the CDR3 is TGTGCCACCAGCACACCACAGGTCTTCGAGCAGTTCTTC. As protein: CATSTPQVFEQFF.

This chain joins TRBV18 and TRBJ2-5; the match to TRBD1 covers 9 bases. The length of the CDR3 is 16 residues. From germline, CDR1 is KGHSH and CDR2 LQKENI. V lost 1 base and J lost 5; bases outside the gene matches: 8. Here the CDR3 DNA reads TGTGCCAGCTCACCACGCCAACAGGGGGCTGGGGAGACCCAGTACTTC. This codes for CASSPRQQGAGETQYF.

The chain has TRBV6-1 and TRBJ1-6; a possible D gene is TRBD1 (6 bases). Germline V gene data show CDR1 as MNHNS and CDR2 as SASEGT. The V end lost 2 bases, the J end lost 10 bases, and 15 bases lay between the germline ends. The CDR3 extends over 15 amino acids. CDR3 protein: CASSENQGQGSPLHF. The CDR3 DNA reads TGTGCCAGCAGTGAAAATCAGGGACAAGGGTCACCCCTCCACTTT.

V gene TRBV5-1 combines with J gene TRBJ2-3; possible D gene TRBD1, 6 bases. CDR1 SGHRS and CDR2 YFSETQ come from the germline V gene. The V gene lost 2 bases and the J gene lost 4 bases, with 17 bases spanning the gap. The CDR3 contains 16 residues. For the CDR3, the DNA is TGCGCCAGCAGCTTCTCCGGGACATCAGAGGCAGATACGCAGTATTTT. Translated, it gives CASSFSGTSEADTQYF.

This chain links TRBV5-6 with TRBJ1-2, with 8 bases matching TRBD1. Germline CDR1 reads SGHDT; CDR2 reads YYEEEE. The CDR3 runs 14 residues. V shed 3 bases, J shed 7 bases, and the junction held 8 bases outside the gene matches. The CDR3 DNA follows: TGTGCCAGCAGCTCCCTCGACAGGGGAATTGGCTACACCTTC. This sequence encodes CASSSLDRGIGYTF.